The clone carrying this TCR beta chain is deemed medium-sized. This CDR3 region has 19 residues. CDR1 and CDR2 from the germline V gene are LNHDA and SQIVND (reference sequence). The V end was cut by 5 bases, the J end by 3 bases, with 28 bases between. This specimen belongs to a study of T cells after posttransplantation cyclophosphamide. Here immunoSEQ multiplex PCR was the method, and the copy in TCRdb shows in-frame clones only, minus some. The data show under 45,000 clones, with none appearing a single time. What was sequenced was PBMCs. The receptor was isolated from a woman between 50 and 59 years old in good health and a related stem cell transplant donor. The rearrangement uses TRBV19 and TRBJ1-1; no clear D gene. The CDR3 DNA follows: TGTGCCAGTAGTCCCGTCCCGAGGTTGGTGCTAATGTGGGACACTGAAGCTTTCTTT. Encoded protein: CASSPVPRLVLMWDTEAFF.